Reported below is one T cell receptor (beta chain). The antigen remains unidentified. Lactation, pregnancy, uncontrolled infections and other autoimmune diseases were all grounds for excluding patients. Clinical symptoms, serum thyroxine, TRAb, thyroid ultrasound and orbital computed tomography formed the basis of diagnosis. This sample stems from a study of Graves' ophthalmopathy and Graves' hyperthyroidism. Study-wide findings and caveats: A roughly 81% specificity and around 89% sensitivity were achieved by a 13-signature model that separated ophthalmopathy from stable hyperthyroidism. Most thyroid-expanded clonotypes exceeding 0.001 frequency were also found in blood.

The CDR3 loop spans 16 amino acids. Trimming left V 8 bases short and J 0 bases short, with 20 bases between. CDR1 SGHTA and CDR2 FQGNSA come from the germline V gene. Amplified material comprised TCR beta CDR3 regions derived from RNA transcripts. After a first-round RT-PCR with HTBI primers, a second-round multiplex PCR was run. MiXCR, run by TCRdb on the multiplex PCR reads, gives a single entry per CDR3 protein. In the table there are around 1,200,000 distinct CDR3 sequences, about 38% of which are singletons. The clonotype comes from an adult man with Graves' hyperthyroidism. The rearrangement uses TRBV7-2 and TRBJ2-7, with D possibly matching TRBD1 (6 bases). The sample consisted of peripheral blood or thyroid tissue (not recorded which). The CDR3 bases are TGTGCCAGCGCCCTCTCAGGGGTGGGGAGCTCCTACGAGCAGTACTTC. This translates into CASALSGVGSSYEQYF.